This T cell receptor beta chain originates from a study of OX40 agonist ivuxolimab in advanced cancers. V lost 2 bases, J lost 7 bases, and 16 bases stayed unmatched. There are 18 residues in the CDR3. Germline V gene sequence: CDR1 MGHRA, CDR2 YSYEKL. Sequenced by immunoSEQ multiplex PCR; TCRdb stores in-frame clones only, minus some. The table lists about 80,000 clones, around 94% of them singletons. This sequence joins TRBV4-1 and TRBJ2-2; 7 bases fit TRBD2. The specimen was CD4+ or CD8+ T cells sorted from blood, collected in a trial of the OX40 agonist ivuxolimab. This receptor was obtained from an adult with an advanced solid tumor such as melanoma, head and neck, liver or kidney cancer. CDR3 protein: CASSQTSQQTSYSGELFF. The CDR3 nucleotides are TGCGCCAGCAGCCAAACTTCCCAGCAGACTAGCTACAGCGGGGAGCTGTTTTTT.